Below, 5 T cell receptor beta chains from the same sample are listed, as sequenced in a study of blood T cell repertoires in COVID-19 (TCRdb year 2020). The library was produced with the immunoSEQ multiplex PCR assay. TCRdb took over this immuneACCESS table, retaining in-frame rearrangements with V and J assigned. Such tables are incomplete; in checked studies, under half of the missing clones stem from an unresolved V gene, and the remainder is unexplained. This sample lists fewer than 30,000 clones; under 90% were detected once. The top ten clones comprise roughly 15% of the sample. The sequenced sample was peripheral blood. These receptors were taken from a man in his 70s with active COVID-19.

This chain links TRBV18 with TRBJ1-1, with 8 bases fitting TRBD1. This CDR3 is built from 13 residues. Germline assignment: CDR1 KGHSH and CDR2 LQKENI. V dropped 5 bases and J dropped 2; count of bases not matched to a gene: 1. In DNA, the CDR3 is TGTGCCAGCTCAGGACAGGGAAACACTGAAGCTTTCTTT. Encoded protein: CASSGQGNTEAFF.

The gene calls are TRBV4-3 and TRBJ2-1; D possibly corresponds to TRBD2 (6 bases). This CDR3 comprises 13 residues. The V end lost 0 bases, the J end lost 7 bases, and 7 bases lay between the germline ends. The V gene's germline CDR1 is LGHNA and CDR2 YSLEER. The CDR3: CASSQDGRNEQFF. DNA of the CDR3: TGCGCCAGCAGCCAAGATGGGAGGAATGAGCAGTTCTTC.

A note on this clone: Because the CDR3 is missing its conserved closing phenylalanine or tryptophan, this is likely a read error. Because the CDR3's place on the DNA is in doubt, the DNA is left out and the CDR3 is given as listed by TCRdb. The V call is TRBV7-2, the J call TRBJ1-2; the listed D gene, TRBD1, was not tested against the DNA. Looked up from germline, CDR1 is SGHTA and CDR2 is FQGNSA. The CDR3 is 12 amino acids long, termini counted. The CDR3: CASSSQGWTARI.

The chain carries TRBV3-1 (or the pseudogene TRBV3-2) and TRBJ1-4; D is possibly TRBD1 (5 bases). Germline loops: CDR1 LGHDT, CDR2 YNNKEL (reference sequence). This CDR3 is built from 12 residues. V lost 7 bases and J lost 8, with 11 bases in between. This CDR3 is CASTSTGEKLFF. The CDR3 bases are TGTGCCAGCACCTCAACAGGAGAAAAACTGTTTTTT.

This clone was seen a handful of times. The chain is built from TRBV4-1 and TRBJ1-1; 8 nucleotides match TRBD1. CDR1 is MGHRA, CDR2 YSYEKL, per germline. The CDR3 length is 14 residues. J lost 4 bases, V lost 3 bases, and 4 bases had no gene match. CDR3 sequence reads: CASSHRDRPTEAFF. CDR3 coding DNA: TGCGCCAGCAGCCACCGGGACAGGCCCACTGAAGCTTTCTTT.